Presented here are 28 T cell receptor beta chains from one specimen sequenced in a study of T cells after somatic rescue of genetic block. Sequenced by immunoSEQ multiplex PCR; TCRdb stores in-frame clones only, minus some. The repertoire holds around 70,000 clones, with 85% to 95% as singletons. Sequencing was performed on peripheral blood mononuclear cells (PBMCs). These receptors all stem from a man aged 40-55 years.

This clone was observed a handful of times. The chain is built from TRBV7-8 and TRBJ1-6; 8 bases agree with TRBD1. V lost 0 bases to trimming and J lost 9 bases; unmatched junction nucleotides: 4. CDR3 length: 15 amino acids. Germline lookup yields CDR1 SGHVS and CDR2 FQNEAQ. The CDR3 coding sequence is TGTGCCAGCAGCTTAGCCGACAGGGGAGCTTCACCCCTCCACTTT. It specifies CASSLADRGASPLHF. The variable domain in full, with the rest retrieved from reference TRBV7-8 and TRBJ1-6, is GAGVSQSPRYKVAKRGQDVALRCDPISGHVSLFWYQQALGQGPEFLTYFQNEAQLDKSGLPSDRFFAERPEGSVSTLKIQRTQQEDSAVYLCASSLADRGASPLHFGNGTRLTVT.

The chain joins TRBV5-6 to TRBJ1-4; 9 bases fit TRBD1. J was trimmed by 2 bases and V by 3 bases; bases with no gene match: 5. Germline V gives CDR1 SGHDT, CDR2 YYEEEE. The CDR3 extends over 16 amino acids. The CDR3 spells CASSSGTGHTNEKLFF. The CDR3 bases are TGTGCCAGCAGCTCCGGGACAGGGCATACTAATGAAAAACTGTTTTTT.

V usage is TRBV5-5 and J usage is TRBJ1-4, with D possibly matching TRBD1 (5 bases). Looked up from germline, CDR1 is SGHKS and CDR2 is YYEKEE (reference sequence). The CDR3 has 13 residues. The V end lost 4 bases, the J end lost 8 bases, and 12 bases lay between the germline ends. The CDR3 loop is CASSMTVSEKLFF. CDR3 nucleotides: TGTGCCAGCAGCATGACAGTAAGCGAAAAACTGTTTTTT.

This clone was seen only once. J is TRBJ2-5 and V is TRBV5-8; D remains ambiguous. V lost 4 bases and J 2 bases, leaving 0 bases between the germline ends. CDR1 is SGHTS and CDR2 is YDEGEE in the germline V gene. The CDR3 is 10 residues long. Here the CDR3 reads CASSQETQYF. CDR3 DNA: TGTGCCAGCAGCCAAGAGACCCAGTACTTC.

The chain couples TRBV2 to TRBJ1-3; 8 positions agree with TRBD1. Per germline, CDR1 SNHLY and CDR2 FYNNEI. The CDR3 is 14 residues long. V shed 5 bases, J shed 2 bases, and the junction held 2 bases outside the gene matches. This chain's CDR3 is CASSSDRAGNTIYF. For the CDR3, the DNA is TGTGCCAGCAGTTCGGACAGGGCTGGAAACACCATATATTTT.

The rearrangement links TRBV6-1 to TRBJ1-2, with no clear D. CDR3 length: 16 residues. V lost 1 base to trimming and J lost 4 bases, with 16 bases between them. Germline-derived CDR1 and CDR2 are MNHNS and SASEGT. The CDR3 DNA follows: TGTGCCAGCAGTGAAGAGTTAAGGGTCGACGGCTATGGCTACACCTTC. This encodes CASSEELRVDGYGYTF.

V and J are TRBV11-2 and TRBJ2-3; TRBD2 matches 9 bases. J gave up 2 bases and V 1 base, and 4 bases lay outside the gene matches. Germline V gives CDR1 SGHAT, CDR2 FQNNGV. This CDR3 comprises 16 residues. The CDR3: CASSLVTSGNTDTQYF. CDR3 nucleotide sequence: TGTGCCAGCAGCTTAGTGACTAGCGGAAACACAGATACGCAGTATTTT.

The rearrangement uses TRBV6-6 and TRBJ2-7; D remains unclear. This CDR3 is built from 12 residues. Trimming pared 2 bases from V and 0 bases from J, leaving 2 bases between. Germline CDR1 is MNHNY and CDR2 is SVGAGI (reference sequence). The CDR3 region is CASSYSSYEQYF. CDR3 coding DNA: TGTGCCAGCAGTTACAGCTCCTACGAGCAGTACTTC.

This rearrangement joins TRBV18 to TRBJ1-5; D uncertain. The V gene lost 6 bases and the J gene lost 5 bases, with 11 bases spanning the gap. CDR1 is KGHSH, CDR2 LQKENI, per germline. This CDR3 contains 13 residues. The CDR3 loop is CASSLGSDQPQHF. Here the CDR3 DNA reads TGTGCCAGCTCCCTGGGTTCCGATCAGCCCCAGCATTTT.

The CDR3 sequence is CASRQGLAGPLTDTQYF. The CDR3 nucleotides read TGTGCCAGCAGGCAGGGCCTAGCGGGGCCCCTCACAGATACGCAGTATTTT. This chain uses TRBV2 with TRBJ2-3, with 9 bases fitting TRBD2. The CDR3 is made up of 17 amino acids. Germline V gives CDR1 SNHLY, CDR2 FYNNEI. The V and J ends lost 6 bases and 2 bases, in that order; junction bases with no gene match: 12.

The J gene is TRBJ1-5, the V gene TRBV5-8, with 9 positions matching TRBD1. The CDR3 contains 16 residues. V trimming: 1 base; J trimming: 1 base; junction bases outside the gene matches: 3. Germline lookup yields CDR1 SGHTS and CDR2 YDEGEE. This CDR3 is CASSLYRGQSNQPQHF. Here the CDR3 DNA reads TGTGCCAGCAGCTTGTACAGGGGGCAGAGCAATCAGCCCCAGCATTTT.

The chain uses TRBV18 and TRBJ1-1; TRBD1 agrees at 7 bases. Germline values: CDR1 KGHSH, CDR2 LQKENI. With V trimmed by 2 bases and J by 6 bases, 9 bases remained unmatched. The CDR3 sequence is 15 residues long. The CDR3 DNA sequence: TGTGCCAGCTCACCATCCGTTGGACAGGAGTCTGAAGCTTTCTTT. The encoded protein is CASSPSVGQESEAFF.

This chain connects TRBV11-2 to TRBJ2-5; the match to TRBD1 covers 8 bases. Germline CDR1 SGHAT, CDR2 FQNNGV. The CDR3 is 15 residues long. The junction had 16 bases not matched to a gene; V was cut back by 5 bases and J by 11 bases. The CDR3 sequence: CASSPWDRSTGEQYF. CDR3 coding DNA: TGTGCCAGCAGCCCTTGGGACAGGTCAACGGGAGAGCAGTACTTC.

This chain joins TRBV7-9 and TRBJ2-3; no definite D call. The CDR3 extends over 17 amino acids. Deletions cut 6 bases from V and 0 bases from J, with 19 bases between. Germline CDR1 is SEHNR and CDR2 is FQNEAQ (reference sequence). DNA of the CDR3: TGTGCCAGCAGGCCCCCAGACCTCCCGGGCAGCACAGATACGCAGTATTTT. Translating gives CASRPPDLPGSTDTQYF. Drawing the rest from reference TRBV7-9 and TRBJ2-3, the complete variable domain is DTGVSQNPRHKITKRGQNVTFRCDPISEHNRLYWYRQTLGQGPEFLTYFQNEAQLEKSRLLSDRFSAERPKGSFSTLEIQRTEQGDSAMYLCASRPPDLPGSTDTQYFGPGTRLTVL.

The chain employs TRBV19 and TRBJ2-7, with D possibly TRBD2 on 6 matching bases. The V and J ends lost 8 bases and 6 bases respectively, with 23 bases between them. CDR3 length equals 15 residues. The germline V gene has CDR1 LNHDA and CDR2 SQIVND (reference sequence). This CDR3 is CASAGGATLGGEQYF. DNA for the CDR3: TGTGCCAGTGCCGGGGGAGCAACCCTGGGAGGCGAGCAGTACTTC.

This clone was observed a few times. The CDR3 DNA sequence: TGTGCCAGCAGCGTAGCCCCAGGGATTACCGATTACAATGAGCAGTTCTTC. It specifies CASSVAPGITDYNEQFF. The chain recombines TRBV9 with TRBJ2-1; D might be TRBD1 (5 bases). The V end was cut by 0 bases, the J end by 4 bases, with 17 bases between. The CDR3 totals 17 residues. Germline V gene sequence: CDR1 SGDLS, CDR2 YYNGEE. Combining the CDR3 with reference TRBV9 and TRBJ2-1 gives the whole variable domain DSGVTQTPKHLITATGQRVTLRCSPRSGDLSVYWYQQSLDQGLQFLIQYYNGEERAKGNILERFSAQQFPDLHSELNLSSLELGDSALYFCASSVAPGITDYNEQFFGPGTRLTVL.

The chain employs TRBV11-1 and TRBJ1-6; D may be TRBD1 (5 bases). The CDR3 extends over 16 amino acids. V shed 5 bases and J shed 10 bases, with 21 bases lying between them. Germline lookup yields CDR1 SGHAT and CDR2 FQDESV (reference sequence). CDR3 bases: TGTGCCAGCAGCGTCAATTGGCGGGGGTCGGGATCACCCCTCCACTTT. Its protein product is CASSVNWRGSGSPLHF. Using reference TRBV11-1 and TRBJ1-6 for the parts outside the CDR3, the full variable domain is EAEVAQSPRYKITEKSQAVAFWCDPISGHATLYWYRQILGQGPELLVQFQDESVVDDSQLPKDRFSAERLKGVDSTLKIQPAELGDSAMYLCASSVNWRGSGSPLHFGNGTRLTVT.

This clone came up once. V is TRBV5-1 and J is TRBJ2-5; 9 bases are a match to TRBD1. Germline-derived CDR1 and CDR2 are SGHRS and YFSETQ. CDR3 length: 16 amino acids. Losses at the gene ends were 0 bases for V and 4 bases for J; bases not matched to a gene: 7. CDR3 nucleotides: TGCGCCAGCAGCTTGGCCGGGGGACAGGGCCGAGAGACCCAGTACTTC. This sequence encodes CASSLAGGQGRETQYF.

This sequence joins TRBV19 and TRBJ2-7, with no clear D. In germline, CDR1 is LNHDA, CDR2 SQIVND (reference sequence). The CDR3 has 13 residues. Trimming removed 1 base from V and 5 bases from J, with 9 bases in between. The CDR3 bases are TGTGCCAGTAGTATAGTTTTAGTTGACGAGCAGTACTTC. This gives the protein CASSIVLVDEQYF. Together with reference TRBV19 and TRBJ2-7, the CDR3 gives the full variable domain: DGGITQSPKYLFRKEGQNVTLSCEQNLNHDAMYWYRQDPGQGLRLIYYSQIVNDFQKGDIAEGYSVSREKKESFPLTVTSAQKNPTAFYLCASSIVLVDEQYFGPGTRLTVT.

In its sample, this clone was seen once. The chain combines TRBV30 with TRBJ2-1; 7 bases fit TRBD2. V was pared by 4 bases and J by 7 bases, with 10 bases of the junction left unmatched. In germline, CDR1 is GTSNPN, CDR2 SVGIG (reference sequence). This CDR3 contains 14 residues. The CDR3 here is CAWTGRGVSNEQFF. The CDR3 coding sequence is TGTGCCTGGACAGGGAGGGGAGTTTCGAATGAGCAGTTCTTC.

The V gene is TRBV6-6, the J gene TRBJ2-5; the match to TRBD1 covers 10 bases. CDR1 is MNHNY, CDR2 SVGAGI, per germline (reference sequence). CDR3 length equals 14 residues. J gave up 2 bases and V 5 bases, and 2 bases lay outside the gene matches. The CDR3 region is CASSGTGEQETQYF. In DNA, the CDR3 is TGTGCCAGCAGTGGGACAGGGGAACAAGAGACCCAGTACTTC.

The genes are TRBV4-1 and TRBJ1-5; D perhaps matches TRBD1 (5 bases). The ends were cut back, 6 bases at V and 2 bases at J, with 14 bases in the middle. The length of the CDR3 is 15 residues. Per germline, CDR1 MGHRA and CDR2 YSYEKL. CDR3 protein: CASSRTLQGNQPQHF. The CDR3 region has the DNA TGCGCCAGCAGTAGGACACTTCAGGGCAATCAGCCCCAGCATTTT.

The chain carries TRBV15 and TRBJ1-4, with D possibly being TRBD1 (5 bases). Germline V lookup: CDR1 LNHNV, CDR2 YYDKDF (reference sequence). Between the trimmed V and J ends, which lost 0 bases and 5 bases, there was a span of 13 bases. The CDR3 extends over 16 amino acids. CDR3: CATSRDRGTPNEKLFF. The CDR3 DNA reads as TGTGCCACCAGCAGAGATCGGGGGACTCCAAATGAAAAACTGTTTTTT.

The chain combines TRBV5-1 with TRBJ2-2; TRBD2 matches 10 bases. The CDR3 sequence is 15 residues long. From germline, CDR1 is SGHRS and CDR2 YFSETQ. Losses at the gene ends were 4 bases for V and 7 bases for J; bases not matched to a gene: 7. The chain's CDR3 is CASSTSGTSVGELFF. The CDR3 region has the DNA TGCGCCAGCAGCACTTCCGGGACTAGCGTCGGGGAGCTGTTTTTT.

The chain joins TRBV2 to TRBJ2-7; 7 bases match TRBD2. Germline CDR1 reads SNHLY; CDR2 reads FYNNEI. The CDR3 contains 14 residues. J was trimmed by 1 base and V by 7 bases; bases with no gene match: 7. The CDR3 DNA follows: TGTGCCAGCACCGGACTAGTTAGTTCCTACGAGCAGTACTTC. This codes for CASTGLVSSYEQYF.

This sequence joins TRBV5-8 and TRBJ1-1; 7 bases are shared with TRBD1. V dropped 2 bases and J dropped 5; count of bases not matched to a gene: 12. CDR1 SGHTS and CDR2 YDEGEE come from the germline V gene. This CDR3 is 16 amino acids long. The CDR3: CASSFKNEGAMTEAFF. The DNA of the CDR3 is TGTGCCAGCAGCTTCAAGAATGAGGGGGCGATGACTGAAGCTTTCTTT.

The CDR3 is CASSVRLAGVDEQFF. DNA for the CDR3: TGTGCCAGCAGTGTCCGACTAGCGGGAGTTGATGAGCAGTTCTTC. V usage is TRBV25-1 and J usage is TRBJ2-1, with TRBD2 matching over 12 bases. The CDR3 length is 15 residues. The germline V gene has CDR1 MGHDK and CDR2 SYGVNS. The ends lost 4 bases at V and 8 bases at J; junction bases unmatched: 6.

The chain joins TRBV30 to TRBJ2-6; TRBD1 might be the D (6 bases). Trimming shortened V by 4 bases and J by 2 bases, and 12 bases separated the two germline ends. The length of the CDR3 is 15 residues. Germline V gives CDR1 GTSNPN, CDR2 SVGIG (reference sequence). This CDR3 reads CAWTRQGTGANVLTF. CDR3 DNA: TGTGCCTGGACCCGCCAGGGGACTGGGGCCAACGTCCTGACTTTC.